Listed below are T cell receptor beta chains from one sample, sequenced in a study of blood T cell repertoires in COVID-19. The assay was immunoSEQ multiplex PCR, and TCRdb's table has in-frame clones only and misses some. The sample has 70,000 to 85,000 clones; roughly 90% are singletons. The sample consisted of peripheral blood. The receptors were sampled from a woman aged 45-60 years with active or convalescent COVID-19. Each CDR3 is given with its conserved first and last residue. The order of the fields is V gene, D gene, clone size, J gene, CDR3 protein, CDR3 DNA. The D gene is left open where the match is weak. Expanded clones are given a class, and other clones once, few, many or no size at all.

>TRBV19|.|.|TRBJ1-4
CASSTAGSGEKLFF
TGTGCCAGTAGTACTGCAGGGTCGGGTGAAAAACTGTTTTTT
>TRBV12-5|TRBD1|.|TRBJ2-5
CASDQQGAEETQYF
TGTGCTAGTGACCAACAGGGGGCCGAGGAGACCCAGTACTTC
>TRBV7-9|TRBD2|.|TRBJ2-1
CASSFRLAENEQFF
TGTGCCAGCAGCTTCCGACTAGCGGAAAATGAGCAGTTCTTC
>TRBV7-6|TRBD1|.|TRBJ2-2
CASSLGQGGGTGELFF
TGTGCCAGCAGCTTAGGACAGGGGGGAGGCACCGGGGAGCTGTTTTTT
>TRBV29-1|TRBD1|.|TRBJ1-2
CSDKQGEAGYTF
TGCAGCGATAAACAGGGGGAGGCTGGCTACACCTTC
>TRBV30|.|.|TRBJ2-7
CAWMDGPREHEQYF
TGTGCCTGGATGGATGGACCTCGGGAGCACGAGCAGTACTTC
>TRBV6-5|TRBD1|few|TRBJ1-5
CASSQDRGNQPQHF
TGTGCCAGCAGCCAAGACAGGGGGAATCAGCCCCAGCATTTT
>TRBV7-6|TRBD2|.|TRBJ2-2
CASSPLGGAGTGELFF
TGTGCCAGCAGCCCACTCGGAGGAGCGGGGACCGGGGAGCTGTTTTTT
>TRBV7-8|TRBD1|.|TRBJ1-2
CASSLGSGTGNGYTF
TGTGCCAGCAGCTTGGGCTCGGGGACAGGGAATGGCTACACCTTC
>TRBV5-1|.|.|TRBJ2-2
CASSLALGAGGELFF
TGCGCCAGCAGCTTGGCCTTGGGGGCCGGCGGGGAGCTGTTTTTT
>TRBV3-1/TRBV3-2|.|.|TRBJ2-7
CASSLRGEQYF
TGTGCCAGCAGCCTCAGGGGCGAGCAGTACTTC
>TRBV4-2|.|.|TRBJ2-2
CASSQGTGRDSGELFF
TGTGCCAGCAGCCAAGGGACAGGGAGGGATTCCGGGGAGCTGTTTTTT
>TRBV11-2|TRBD1|once|TRBJ1-1
CASPSADQGEITEAFF
TGTGCCAGCCCCTCGGCGGATCAGGGGGAAATCACTGAAGCTTTCTTT
>TRBV5-4|TRBD1|.|TRBJ2-7
CASSLDRGTYEQYF
TGTGCCAGCAGCTTGGACAGGGGAACCTACGAGCAGTACTTC
>TRBV5-8|TRBD1|.|TRBJ1-1
CASSLVGQGGTEAFF
TGTGCCAGCAGCTTGGTAGGACAGGGGGGGACTGAAGCTTTCTTT
>TRBV10-2|.|.|TRBJ1-4
CASSRQIEKLFF
TGCGCCAGCAGTCGACAAATCGAAAAACTGTTTTTT
>TRBV7-2|TRBD1|.|TRBJ1-4
CASSLGQVYNEKLFF
TGTGCCAGCAGCTTGGGACAGGTCTATAATGAAAAACTGTTTTTT
>TRBV7-2|.|once|TRBJ1-1
CASSLAAPGYTEAFF
TGTGCCAGCAGCTTAGCCGCCCCAGGGTACACTGAAGCTTTCTTT
>TRBV5-1|TRBD2|.|TRBJ2-5
CASSLGIAGAFEETQYF
TGCGCCAGCAGCTTGGGGATAGCGGGGGCCTTCGAAGAGACCCAGTACTTC
>TRBV27|TRBD1|.|TRBJ1-1
CASRGILDRDGTEAFF
TGTGCCAGCAGGGGAATCCTGGACAGGGACGGGACTGAAGCTTTCTTT
>TRBV5-1|.|.|TRBJ1-1
CASSLIGQRNTEAFF
TGCGCCAGCAGCTTGATAGGACAGAGGAACACTGAAGCTTTCTTT
>TRBV5-1|.|.|TRBJ2-1
CASSAGAAGTGYDEQFF
TGCGCCAGCAGCGCGGGGGCGGCCGGGACAGGTTACGATGAGCAGTTCTTC
>TRBV30|.|.|TRBJ2-7
CAWSPQRAGFTYEQYF
TGTGCCTGGAGTCCTCAGAGGGCAGGCTTTACCTACGAGCAGTACTTC
>TRBV9|.|.|TRBJ1-2
CASSAERGPGPNYGYTF
TGTGCCAGCAGCGCAGAAAGAGGTCCAGGGCCTAACTATGGCTACACCTTC
>TRBV30|.|.|TRBJ1-2
CAWFVSNYGYTF
TGTGCCTGGTTCGTATCTAACTATGGCTACACCTTC
>TRBV7-3|.|few|TRBJ1-1
CASSLFSGEGTEAFF
TGTGCCAGCAGCTTATTTTCCGGGGAGGGGACTGAAGCTTTCTTT
>TRBV11-2|TRBD1|.|TRBJ1-1
CASSPQGARDTEAFF
TGTGCCAGCAGCCCCCAGGGGGCGCGGGACACTGAAGCTTTCTTT
>TRBV9|TRBD2|.|TRBJ2-7
CASSPSWREIEQYF
TGTGCCAGCAGCCCTTCCTGGCGGGAGATCGAGCAGTACTTC
>TRBV13|.|.|TRBJ1-2
CASSSGVGALTF
TGTGCCAGCAGCTCTGGAGTCGGCGCCCTCACCTTC
>TRBV5-1|.|.|TRBJ1-1
CASSLVQGMNTEAFF
TGCGCCAGCAGCTTGGTCCAGGGGATGAACACTGAAGCTTTCTTT
>TRBV4-2|.|.|TRBJ1-5
CASSQVGGASNQPQHF
TGTGCCAGCAGCCAAGTTGGGGGGGCGAGCAATCAGCCCCAGCATTTT
>TRBV29-1|.|.|TRBJ1-1
CSVEGREAFF
TGCAGCGTTGAAGGCAGAGAAGCTTTCTTT
>TRBV5-1|.|once|TRBJ2-3
CASSFGNTQYF
TGCGCCAGCAGCTTCGGGAATACGCAGTATTTT
>TRBV7-8|.|once|TRBJ2-1
CASSIRGLSYNEQFF
TGTGCCAGCAGCATTAGGGGTCTATCCTACAATGAGCAGTTCTTC